This TCR beta chain appears in the sequencing data of a study of tumor-infiltrating lymphocytes in primary liver carcinoma. Whole-study context: All patients, whether men or women, fell within 30 to 69 years of age. Tumors were stage T1-T3 N0M0, roughly 4.2 to 11 cm across. About 3.5 to 7.5 million productive TCRbeta reads were obtained from the samples, with similar numbers across tissue types.

Between roughly 20 and 31 mg of unsorted bulk tissue served as the source from which RNA and DNA were co-extracted. Primary liver carcinoma, confirmed by histopathology, was surgically resected. Germline CDR1 is SGHRS and CDR2 is YFSETQ. The CDR3 totals 11 residues. A constant-region primer primed TCR beta cDNA synthesis from 500 ng of total RNA. Libraries for TCR beta were built through three nested multiplex PCR rounds, which together made up a slightly modified ARM-PCR procedure. A C-beta reverse primer was combined with TRBV1-TRBV30 forward primers in the first two PCR rounds, and each round had approximately 10 cycles. TCRdb reprocessed the multiplex PCR reads with MiXCR, giving one entry per CDR3 protein. Found here are 30,000 to 40,000 distinct CDR3 sequences, roughly 80% of them singletons; the top ten hold roughly 15%. Points on this clonotype: Sequence at one end of the junction differs from germline and may be a read error.

The V call is TRBV5-1, the J call TRBJ2-1, with a tentative D call TRBD2 (6 bases). What was sequenced was liver tumor tissue from sampling region 4. Subset here: tumor region T4, right-lateral pole. The sequence was collected from a middle-aged man with primary liver carcinoma and hepatitis B virus infection. The DNA for the CDR3 is TGCGCCAGCATCTTAGGGCAGGGACTTGTCTTC. It translates to CASILGQGLVF. Together with reference TRBV5-1 and TRBJ2-1, the CDR3 gives the full variable domain: KAGVTQTPRYLIKTRGQQVTLSCSPISGHRSVSWYQQTPGQGLQFLFEYFSETQRNKGNFPGRFSGRQFSNSRSEMNVSTLELGDSALYLCASILGQGLVFGPGTRLTVL.